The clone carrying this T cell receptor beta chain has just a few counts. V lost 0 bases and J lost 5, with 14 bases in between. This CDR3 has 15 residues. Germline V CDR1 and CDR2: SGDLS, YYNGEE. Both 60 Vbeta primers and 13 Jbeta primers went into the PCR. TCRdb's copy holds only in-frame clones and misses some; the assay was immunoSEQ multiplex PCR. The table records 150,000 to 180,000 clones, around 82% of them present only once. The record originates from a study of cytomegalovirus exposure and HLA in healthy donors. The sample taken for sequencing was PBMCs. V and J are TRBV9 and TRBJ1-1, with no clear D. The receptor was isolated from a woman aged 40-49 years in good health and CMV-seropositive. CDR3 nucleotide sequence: TGTGCCAGCAGCGTAGCTATGGTAGGAGAGACTGAAGCTTTCTTT. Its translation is CASSVAMVGETEAFF. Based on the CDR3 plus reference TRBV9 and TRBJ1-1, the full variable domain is DSGVTQTPKHLITATGQRVTLRCSPRSGDLSVYWYQQSLDQGLQFLIQYYNGEERAKGNILERFSAQQFPDLHSELNLSSLELGDSALYFCASSVAMVGETEAFFGQGTRLTVV.